The 6 T cell receptor beta chains in this list originate from one sample, sequenced in a study of T cells in tuberculosis (dated by TCRdb to between 2017 and 2018). The library was prepared using the immunoSEQ multiplex PCR assay. TCRdb re-hosts the immuneACCESS table, in-frame sequences only. Its copies lack some clones; in the studies checked, an unresolved V gene accounts for under half of them, and the cause for the rest is not known. The sample has 20,000 to 25,000 clones on record, around nine tenths of them singletons. The top ten clones comprise 17% of the sample. Sample: PBMCs. The receptors stem from a donor aged 10-29 years with latent tuberculosis or without tuberculosis infection. Some clones in this sample may be carry-over from other donors' samples.

The chain links TRBV28 to TRBJ2-7, with 12 positions matching TRBD2. Germline CDR1 is MDHEN and CDR2 is SYDVKM. The ends lost 6 bases at V and 2 bases at J; junction bases unmatched: 8. This CDR3 contains 16 residues. CDR3 region: CASSLGTSGRPYEQYF. The CDR3 coding sequence is TGTGCCAGCAGCCTCGGGACTAGCGGGCGACCCTACGAGCAGTACTTC.

CDR3 amino acids: CASSSGKGYGYTF. CDR3 bases: TGTGCCAGCAGCTCAGGAAAGGGGTATGGCTACACCTTC. The chain combines TRBV7-3 with TRBJ1-2; D possibly corresponds to TRBD1 (5 bases). Germline V CDR1 and CDR2: SGHTA, FQGTGA. V was trimmed by 4 bases and J by 5 bases, leaving 11 bases between them. This CDR3 spans 13 amino acids.

CDR3 bases: TGTGCCAGCAGCGCCCGGACACTTACAACTAATGAAAAACTGTTTTTT. Encoded protein: CASSARTLTTNEKLFF. This chain connects TRBV5-6 to TRBJ1-4; tentatively, D is TRBD1 (5 bases). CDR1 is SGHDT, CDR2 YYEEEE, per germline. This CDR3 region has 16 residues. Trimming took off 4 bases at V and 0 bases at J, with 13 bases between the two ends.

V gene TRBV27 combines with J gene TRBJ1-1; TRBD1 aligns across 7 bases. Germline V gives CDR1 MNHEY, CDR2 SMNVEV (reference sequence). The length of the CDR3 is 14 residues. The V gene end was trimmed by 5 bases and the J gene end by 2 bases; junction bases not matched to a gene: 5. CDR3 residues: CASSGGTANTEAFF. The CDR3 coding sequence is TGTGCCAGCAGTGGGGGGACAGCCAACACTGAAGCTTTCTTT.

The chain uses TRBV4-1 and TRBJ1-5; maybe TRBD1 (5 bases). The CDR3 runs to 16 residues. The germline V gene encodes CDR1 MGHRA and CDR2 YSYEKL. V was trimmed by 5 bases and J by 1 base, leaving 15 bases between them. The CDR3 reads CASSGTPKGSNQPQHF. CDR3 bases: TGCGCCAGCAGCGGGACTCCCAAGGGAAGCAATCAGCCCCAGCATTTT.

The J gene is TRBJ2-3, the V gene TRBV5-1; 10 bases agree with TRBD2. The CDR3 consists of 16 residues. V lost 0 bases and J lost 6; bases outside the gene matches: 7. CDR1 is SGHRS, CDR2 YFSETQ, per germline. The CDR3 reads CASSLAASGRSDTQYF. In DNA, the CDR3 is TGCGCCAGCAGCTTGGCGGCTAGCGGGAGATCGGATACGCAGTATTTT.